This T cell receptor beta chain was sequenced in a study of blood T cell repertoires in COVID-19 (dated by TCRdb to the early 2020s). In the study overall: The collaborator samples originated in the United States, Italy and Spain and spanned the acute and convalescent phases of COVID-19. HLA class I and class II types, where available, came from metadata supplied by the sample provider rather than from assay-based typing. The dataset comprised deeply sampled blood TCRbeta repertoires from subjects exposed to, actively infected with, or recovered from COVID-19. The repertoires were made available in a free public database intended to serve as a resource for research on the immune response to SARS-CoV-2. The material from the prospective study consisted of cDNA or gDNA derived from T cells, B-cell-depleted T cells, or PBMCs. The samples were drawn from two sources: the first 160 participants of the ongoing ImmuneRACE study, and some 1,300 subjects contributed by 6 global collaborators. The sample metadata nearly always contained a de-identified subject ID, COVID-19 status, age in years and sex. General findings and caveats noted by the study authors: The quantity of clinical and demographic metadata differed by source and by participant and was supplied without curation.

Trimming removed 2 bases from V and 0 bases from J, leaving 4 bases between the germline ends. The CDR3 runs 13 residues from the cysteine to the phenylalanine. Only the CDR3 DNA is retained, 39 bases long and in frame from the first base. According to the germline V gene (reference sequence), CDR1 reads LGHDT and CDR2 reads YNNKEL. Note on this clone: This receptor's antigen is unknown. Base qualities were left out, and no much larger clone turns up one base away.

Whole blood was collected in K2EDTA tubes by collaborating institutions according to the institutions' own protocols. For TCRbeta analysis, collaborators shipped samples in one of three forms: frozen whole blood, isolated PBMCs, or DNA extracted from either of those sample types. TCRbeta CDR3 regions were amplified from genomic DNA by means of the immunoSEQ Assay, a bias-controlled multiplex PCR. Under the source paper's analysis protocol: Nucleated cell counts per sample were estimated from amplification of reference gene primers within the assay. Sequence reads were collapsed and filtered to measure the absolute abundance of every unique TCRbeta CDR3 rearrangement. Productive Simpson clonality was computed per sample as the square root of Simpson's diversity index over productive rearrangements. TCRdb's version of the immuneACCESS table is confined to in-frame rearrangements and falls short of the full clone set. An unresolved V gene accounts for under half of the shortfall where checked; the remainder is of unknown origin. Clonal size and the V and J genes are those of that table, whereas D and trimming came from the DNA. The sample table holds about 140,000 clones, of which around 83% were seen once. The ten largest clones take up more than 1.5% of the sample.

The sample comprised peripheral blood. Here the chain combines TRBV3-1 (or the pseudogene TRBV3-2) and TRBJ1-2; the D gene remains uncertain. The origin of this receptor is a human donor in a cohort sampled during active COVID-19. The nucleotides are TGTGCCAGCAGCCAAAACTCTAACTATGGCTACACCTTC. This gives the protein CASSQNSNYGYTF.